This entry lists 9 T cell receptor beta chains sequenced from one sample in a study of tumor-infiltrating lymphocytes in oesophageal squamous cell carcinoma. A single record per CDR3 protein comes from TCRdb applying MiXCR to the PCR reads. Of over 15,000 distinct CDR3 sequences in the sample, 40% to 55% were seen once. The sequenced sample consisted of normal esophageal tissue next to the tumor. The source of these receptors is a female donor with esophageal squamous cell carcinoma.

This chain links TRBV9 with TRBJ2-2; no clear D gene. From germline, CDR1 is SGDLS and CDR2 YYNGEE. V gave up 1 base and J gave up 5 bases, with 3 bases separating them. The CDR3 has 12 residues. The CDR3 reads CASSVRTGELFF. The CDR3 bases are TGTGCCAGCAGCGTAAGGACCGGGGAGCTGTTTTTT.

V and J are TRBV7-6 and TRBJ1-1, with 9 bases matching TRBD2. The J call could be wrong; TRBJ2-3 is a better fit for the DNA end. The CDR3 sequence is 16 residues long. The V gene's germline CDR1 is SGHVS and CDR2 FNYEAQ. The CDR3 loop reads CASSGWGAGGQDTQYF. CDR3 sequence (DNA): TGTGCCAGCAGCGGCTGGGGGGCGGGGGGGCAAGATACGCAGTATTTT.

V and J are TRBV7-2 and TRBJ2-5; D remains unclear. The J call may not be correct, given that the DNA end is closer to TRBJ2-1. Looked up from germline, CDR1 is SGHTA and CDR2 is FQGNSA. This CDR3 is 13 amino acids long. CDR3 DNA sequence: TGTGCCAGCAGCTTAGAGTCTCTACCCGAGCAGTTCTTC. Amino acids: CASSLESLPEQFF.

This clonotype was recorded at least ten times. J is TRBJ1-2 and V is TRBV2; tentatively, D is TRBD1 (5 bases). Germline CDR1 reads SNHLY; CDR2 reads FYNNEI. The length of the CDR3 is 13 residues. Between the trimmed V and J ends, which lost 6 bases and 2 bases, there was a span of 10 bases. The CDR3 spells CASSGDANYGYTF. The CDR3 coding sequence is TGTGCCAGCAGCGGGGACGCCAACTATGGCTACACCTTC.

This clonotype turned up a few times. The CDR3 coding sequence is TGTGCCAGCAGTTTTCTATCCACTAACTATGGCTACACCTTC. Translated, it gives CASSFLSTNYGYTF. The J gene is TRBJ1-2, the V gene TRBV12-3 or TRBV12-4; D not certain. This CDR3 region has 14 residues. With 3 bases removed from V and 0 bases from J, the gap between germline ends came to 8 bases.

There are many counts of this clonotype. The chain recombines TRBV7-2 with TRBJ1-2; 10 bases agree with TRBD1. The CDR3 totals 14 residues. J lost 4 bases, V lost 5 bases, and 4 bases had no gene match. Germline CDR1 reads SGHTA; CDR2 reads FQGNSA. The CDR3 DNA follows: TGTGCCAGCAGCCTGGGACAGGGGAGCTATGGCTACACCTTC. Translation gives CASSLGQGSYGYTF.

This clonotype came up once. The chain uses TRBV7-6 and TRBJ2-1; 9 bases map to TRBD2. The J call may be incorrect, as the DNA end agrees better with TRBJ2-5. Germline V CDR1 and CDR2: SGHVS, FNYEAQ. The CDR3 runs to 16 residues. The CDR3 is CASSSLSGRGKETQYF. In DNA form, the CDR3 reads TGTGCCAGCAGCTCACTTAGCGGGAGAGGGAAGGAGACCCAGTACTTC.

The chain combines TRBV27 with TRBJ2-3; 9 nucleotides match TRBD1. The tail of the sequence fits TRBJ2-7 better, so the J call may be wrong. Germline-derived CDR1 and CDR2 are MNHEY and SMNVEV (reference sequence). This CDR3 region has 15 residues. The DNA for the CDR3 is TGTGCCAGCAACAGGCGGGGACAGGGATTCTACGAGCAGTACTTC. The encoded protein is CASNRRGQGFYEQYF.

The genes are TRBV11-2 and TRBJ1-1; D is ambiguous. Germline V lookup: CDR1 SGHAT, CDR2 FQNNGV. Between the trimmed V and J ends, which lost 4 bases and 0 bases, there was a span of 9 bases. This CDR3 has 14 residues. The CDR3 nucleotides read TGTGCCAGCAGCTCAGGACCCTTGAACACTGAAGCTTTCTTT. It specifies CASSSGPLNTEAFF.